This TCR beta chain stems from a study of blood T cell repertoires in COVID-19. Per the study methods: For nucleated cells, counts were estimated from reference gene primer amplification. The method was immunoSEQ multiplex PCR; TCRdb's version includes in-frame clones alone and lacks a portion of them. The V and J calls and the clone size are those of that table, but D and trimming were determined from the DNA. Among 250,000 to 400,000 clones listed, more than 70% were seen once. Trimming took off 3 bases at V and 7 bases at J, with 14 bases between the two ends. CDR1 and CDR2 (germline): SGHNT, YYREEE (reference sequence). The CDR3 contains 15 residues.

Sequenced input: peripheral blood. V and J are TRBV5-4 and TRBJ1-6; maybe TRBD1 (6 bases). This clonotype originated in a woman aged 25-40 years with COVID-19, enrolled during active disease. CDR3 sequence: CASSWTVDGNSPLHF. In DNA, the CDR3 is TGTGCCAGCAGCTGGACAGTCGACGGAAATTCACCCCTCCACTTT.